This is a list of T cell receptor beta chains from one sample in a study of T cells in pancreatic ductal adenocarcinoma. Repertoires were generated with immunoSEQ multiplex PCR, while TCRdb's copy carries only in-frame clones and drops some. The sample comprises roughly 100,000 clones, 90% to 95% of which are singletons, and roughly 3.1% rests with the top ten. What was sequenced was PBMCs. These receptors were collected from a human donor with pancreatic ductal adenocarcinoma. CDR3s include the opening cysteine and the closing phenylalanine or tryptophan. D genes are given only for firm matches. Clone size appears in some rows only: once, few, many, or a class for an expanded clone.

>TRBD1|TRBV7-3|few|TRBJ1-1
CASSLGDREFTEAFF
TGTGCCAGCAGCTTGGGGGACAGGGAATTTACTGAAGCTTTCTTT
>TRBD1|TRBV7-8|.|TRBJ2-7
CASSLVRTGIYEQYF
TGTGCCAGCAGCTTAGTAAGGACAGGGATCTACGAGCAGTACTTC
>TRBD1|TRBV6-1|.|TRBJ1-5
CASSATGGNQPQHF
TGTGCCAGCAGTGCTACAGGGGGCAATCAGCCCCAGCATTTT
>.|TRBV6-1|.|TRBJ1-5
CASSEPLGQPQHF
TGTGCCAGCAGTGAACCCCTCGGTCAGCCCCAGCATTTT
>.|TRBV9|.|TRBJ2-5
CASSAGTPQETQYF
TGTGCCAGCAGCGCCGGGACACCACAAGAGACCCAGTACTTC
>TRBD1|TRBV6-5|few|TRBJ1-2
CASSPQGQGSSGYTF
TGTGCCAGCAGTCCTCAGGGACAGGGGTCGTCGGGCTACACCTTC
>.|TRBV5-1|.|TRBJ1-2
CASSFEGGASDGYTF
TGCGCCAGCAGCTTCGAAGGGGGAGCTTCGGATGGCTACACCTTC
>TRBD2|TRBV10-3|.|TRBJ2-7
CAISEAGAREQYF
TGTGCCATCAGTGAAGCGGGGGCGCGCGAGCAGTACTTC
>TRBD1|TRBV5-6|.|TRBJ1-2
CASSAGQADGYTF
TGTGCCAGCAGCGCAGGACAGGCGGATGGCTACACCTTC
>.|TRBV2|.|TRBJ2-7
CASSEARQSYEQYF
TGTGCCAGCAGTGAAGCCCGACAGAGCTACGAGCAGTACTTC
>.|TRBV5-4|.|TRBJ2-2
CASSLPGHPTGELFF
TGTGCCAGCAGCCTCCCGGGACACCCCACCGGGGAGCTGTTTTTT
>TRBD2|TRBV28|.|TRBJ2-1
CASSSVTSGRAAGSYNEQFF
TGTGCCAGCAGTTCGGTGACTAGCGGGAGGGCCGCGGGCTCCTACAATGAGCAGTTCTTC
>.|TRBV9|.|TRBJ2-3
CASSGGEGVDTQYF
TGTGCCAGCAGCGGGGGGGAGGGGGTAGATACGCAGTATTTT
>TRBD1|TRBV4-1|.|TRBJ1-5
CASSQATGQGIGNQPQHF
TGCGCCAGCAGCCAGGCGACGGGACAGGGGATCGGCAATCAGCCCCAGCATTTT
>.|TRBV11-1|.|TRBJ1-2
CASSAGTPNYGYTF
TGTGCCAGCAGCGCCGGGACACCAAACTATGGCTACACCTTC
>TRBD2|TRBV30|once|TRBJ2-5
CAWTHSGIQETQYF
TGTGCCTGGACCCATAGCGGGATTCAAGAGACCCAGTACTTC
>.|TRBV5-1|.|TRBJ2-3
CASSLVTSSSTDTQYF
TGCGCCAGCAGCTTGGTTACCAGTTCTAGCACAGATACGCAGTATTTT
>.|TRBV7-2|.|TRBJ2-5
CASSLMRETQYF
TGTGCCAGCAGCTTAATGCGGGAGACCCAGTACTTC
>.|TRBV29-1|.|TRBJ1-1
CSVTGALSFF
TGCAGCGTTACGGGAGCTCTTTCTTTCTTT
>.|TRBV7-3|.|TRBJ2-3
CASSLMEGPSTDTQYF
TGTGCCAGCAGCTTAATGGAGGGACCTAGCACAGATACGCAGTATTTT
>.|TRBV5-5|.|TRBJ1-2
CASRRDLGSGYTF
TGTGCCAGCAGGAGGGATTTAGGGAGCGGCTACACCTTC
>.|TRBV5-4|.|TRBJ2-3
CASSLAGADTQYF
TGTGCCAGCAGCTTGGCCGGGGCAGATACGCAGTATTTT
>.|TRBV7-2|.|TRBJ1-5
CASSRTASTANQPQHF
TGTGCCAGCAGTCGGACAGCCTCGACGGCCAATCAGCCCCAGCATTTT
>.|TRBV20-1|few|TRBJ2-7
CSAEDYERKYF
TGCAGTGCCGAAGACTACGAGAGAAAGTACTTC
>.|TRBV9|.|TRBJ1-1
CASSVALSSEAFF
TGTGCCAGCAGCGTAGCTCTGAGTTCTGAAGCTTTCTTT
>.|TRBV20-1|.|TRBJ2-7
CSASRGYEQYF
TGCAGTGCTAGTCGAGGATACGAGCAGTACTTC
>TRBD2|TRBV7-2|few|TRBJ2-7
CASSLGGSGNYEQYF
TGTGCCAGCAGCTTAGGGGGTAGCGGGAACTACGAGCAGTACTTC
>TRBD1|TRBV7-2|.|TRBJ1-2
CASSSNRGQGGYTF
TGTGCCAGCAGCTCGAACAGGGGGCAGGGTGGCTACACCTTC
>TRBD1|TRBV4-2|.|TRBJ2-1
CASSPGQGSEQFF
TGTGCCAGCAGCCCGGGACAGGGGAGTGAGCAGTTCTTC
>.|TRBV5-4|.|TRBJ2-1
CASSSYRDRVVNEQFF
TGTGCCAGCAGCTCATACAGGGACCGGGTGGTGAATGAGCAGTTCTTC
>.|TRBV2|.|TRBJ2-5
CASSEFRGVETQYF
TGTGCCAGCAGTGAATTCAGGGGGGTAGAGACCCAGTACTTC
>TRBD2|TRBV28|.|TRBJ2-7
CASSLGGRFNEQYF
TGTGCCAGCAGTTTAGGCGGGAGGTTCAACGAGCAGTACTTC
>.|TRBV9|.|TRBJ2-1
CASSVGRSGINNEQFF
TGTGCCAGCAGCGTAGGGAGGAGCGGAATAAACAATGAGCAGTTCTTC
>.|TRBV18|.|TRBJ2-3
CASSPREWTSTDTQYF
TGTGCCAGCTCACCGAGAGAATGGACTAGCACAGATACGCAGTATTTT
>.|TRBV6-1|.|TRBJ2-3
CASSEWRGTQYF
TGTGCCAGCAGTGAATGGAGGGGTACGCAGTATTTT
>.|TRBV30|.|TRBJ1-4
CAWKRGAVYEKLFF
TGTGCCTGGAAAAGAGGCGCGGTCTATGAAAAACTGTTTTTT
>.|TRBV11-2|.|TRBJ2-7
CASSLGLGGRYEQYF
TGTGCCAGCAGCTTAGGACTCGGGGGGCGATACGAGCAGTACTTC
>.|TRBV7-9|.|TRBJ2-5
CASSQETQYF
TGTGCCAGCAGCCAGGAGACCCAGTACTTC
>TRBD1|TRBV7-9|.|TRBJ2-1
CASSFTGQGMDEQFF
TGTGCCAGCAGCTTTACGGGACAGGGGATGGATGAGCAGTTCTTC
>.|TRBV28|.|TRBJ1-2
CASSRSVSGYTF
TGTGCCAGCAGTCGAAGTGTAAGCGGCTACACCTTC
>TRBD2|TRBV7-3|.|TRBJ2-7
CASSLASGSHEQYF
TGTGCCAGCAGCTTGGCTAGCGGGAGCCACGAGCAGTACTTC
>.|TRBV19|.|TRBJ1-4
CASGWSEKLFF
TGTGCCAGTGGGTGGAGTGAAAAACTGTTTTTT
>.|TRBV20-1|.|TRBJ1-1
CSATLAGAFF
TGCAGTGCTACCTTAGCGGGAGCTTTCTTT
>.|TRBV6-1|.|TRBJ2-1
CASIEGGVNEQFF
TGTGCCAGCATCGAAGGCGGGGTCAATGAGCAGTTCTTC
>.|TRBV10-3|.|TRBJ2-7
CAISESTQGFYEQYF
TGTGCCATCAGTGAGTCAACGCAGGGGTTCTACGAGCAGTACTTC
>TRBD1|TRBV29-1|.|TRBJ2-1
CSAGQGNLISYNEQFF
TGCAGCGCGGGACAGGGTAATCTAATTTCCTACAATGAGCAGTTCTTC
>.|TRBV5-6|.|TRBJ2-7
CASSLGDWMSYEQYF
TGTGCCAGCAGCTTGGGTGACTGGATGTCCTACGAGCAGTACTTC
>TRBD1|TRBV6-1|.|TRBJ2-5
CASTRQGEETQYF
TGTGCCAGCACCAGACAGGGGGAAGAGACCCAGTACTTC
>TRBD2|TRBV5-1|once|TRBJ2-3
CASSLGLAGGPVDTQYF
TGCGCCAGCAGCCTAGGACTAGCGGGAGGGCCGGTAGATACGCAGTATTTT
>.|TRBV28|.|TRBJ1-2
CASSQGARIPYGYTF
TGTGCCAGCAGTCAAGGGGCCCGCATCCCTTATGGCTACACCTTC
>.|TRBV11-2|.|TRBJ2-5
CASSKNSLETQYF
TGTGCCAGCAGCAAGAATAGCCTGGAGACCCAGTACTTC